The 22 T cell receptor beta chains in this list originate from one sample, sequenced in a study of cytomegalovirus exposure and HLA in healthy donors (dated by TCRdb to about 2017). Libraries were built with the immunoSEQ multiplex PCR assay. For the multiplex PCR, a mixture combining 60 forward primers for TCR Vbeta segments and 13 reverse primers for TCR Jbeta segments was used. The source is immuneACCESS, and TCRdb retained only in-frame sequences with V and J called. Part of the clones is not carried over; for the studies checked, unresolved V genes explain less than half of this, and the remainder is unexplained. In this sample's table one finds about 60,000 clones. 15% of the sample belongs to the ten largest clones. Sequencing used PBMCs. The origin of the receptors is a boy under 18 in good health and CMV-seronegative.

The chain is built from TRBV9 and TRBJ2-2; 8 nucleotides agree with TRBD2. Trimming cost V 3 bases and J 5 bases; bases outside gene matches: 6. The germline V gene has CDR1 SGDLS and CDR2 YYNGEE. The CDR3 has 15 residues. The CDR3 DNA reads TGTGCCAGCAGCGCGGGACTAGTTAAGACCGGGGAGCTGTTTTTT. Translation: CASSAGLVKTGELFF.

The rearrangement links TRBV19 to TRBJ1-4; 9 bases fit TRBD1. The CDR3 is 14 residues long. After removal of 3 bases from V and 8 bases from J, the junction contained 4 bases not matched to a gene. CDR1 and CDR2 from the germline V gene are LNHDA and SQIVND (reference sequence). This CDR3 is CASSIGTGPEKLFF. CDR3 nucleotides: TGTGCCAGTAGTATCGGGACAGGGCCCGAAAAACTGTTTTTT.

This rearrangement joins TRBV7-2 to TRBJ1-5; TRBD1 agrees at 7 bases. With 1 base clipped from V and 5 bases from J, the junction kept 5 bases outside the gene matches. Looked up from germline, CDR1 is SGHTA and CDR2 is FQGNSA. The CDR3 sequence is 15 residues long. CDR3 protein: CASSLVDRVDQPQHF. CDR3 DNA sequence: TGTGCCAGCAGCTTAGTCGACAGGGTGGATCAGCCCCAGCATTTT.

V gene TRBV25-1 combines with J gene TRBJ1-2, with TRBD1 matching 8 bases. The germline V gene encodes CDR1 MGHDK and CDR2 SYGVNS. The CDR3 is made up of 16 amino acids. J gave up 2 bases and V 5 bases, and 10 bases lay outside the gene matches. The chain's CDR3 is CASSPGTGTLNYGYTF. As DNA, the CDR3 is TGTGCCAGCAGTCCGGGGACAGGAACCCTAAACTATGGCTACACCTTC.

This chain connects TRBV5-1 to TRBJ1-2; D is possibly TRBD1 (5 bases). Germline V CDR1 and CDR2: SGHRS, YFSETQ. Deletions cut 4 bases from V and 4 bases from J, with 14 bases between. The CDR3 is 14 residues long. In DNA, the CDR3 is TGCGCCAGCAGCGGAGGGGAGGTGCCCTATGGCTACACCTTC. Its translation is CASSGGEVPYGYTF.

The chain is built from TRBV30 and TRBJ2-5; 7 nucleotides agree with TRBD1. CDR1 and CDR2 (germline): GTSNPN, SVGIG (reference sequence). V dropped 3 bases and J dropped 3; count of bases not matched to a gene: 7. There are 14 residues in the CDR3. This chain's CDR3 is CAWRPRGSEETQYF. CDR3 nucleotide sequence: TGTGCCTGGAGACCCAGGGGGTCCGAAGAGACCCAGTACTTC.

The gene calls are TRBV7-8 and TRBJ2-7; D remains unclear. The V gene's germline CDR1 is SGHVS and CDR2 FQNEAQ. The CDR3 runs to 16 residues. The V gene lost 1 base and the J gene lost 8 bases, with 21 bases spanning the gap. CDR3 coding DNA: TGTGCCAGCAGCTTAGATTCGCCTCCCCTCGATGACAAGCAGTACTTC. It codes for CASSLDSPPLDDKQYF.

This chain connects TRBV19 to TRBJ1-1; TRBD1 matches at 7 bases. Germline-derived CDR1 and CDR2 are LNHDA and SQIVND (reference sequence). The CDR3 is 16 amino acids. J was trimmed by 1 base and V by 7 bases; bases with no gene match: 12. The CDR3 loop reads CASTPLTGTTNTEAFF. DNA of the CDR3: TGTGCCAGTACCCCATTGACAGGGACGACGAACACTGAAGCTTTCTTT.

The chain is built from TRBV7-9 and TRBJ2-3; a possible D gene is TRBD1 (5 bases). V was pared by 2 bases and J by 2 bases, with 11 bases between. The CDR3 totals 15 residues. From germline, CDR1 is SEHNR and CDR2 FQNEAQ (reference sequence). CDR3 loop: CASSLRTGATDTQYF. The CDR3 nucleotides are TGTGCCAGCAGCTTAAGAACAGGAGCCACAGATACGCAGTATTTT.

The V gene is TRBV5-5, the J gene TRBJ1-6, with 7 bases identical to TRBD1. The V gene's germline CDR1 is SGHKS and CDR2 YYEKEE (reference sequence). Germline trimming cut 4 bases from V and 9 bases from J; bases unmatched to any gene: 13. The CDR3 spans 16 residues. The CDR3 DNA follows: TGTGCCAGCAGCCCCGAGAGGACAGGAATGGCTTCACCCCTCCACTTT. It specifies CASSPERTGMASPLHF.

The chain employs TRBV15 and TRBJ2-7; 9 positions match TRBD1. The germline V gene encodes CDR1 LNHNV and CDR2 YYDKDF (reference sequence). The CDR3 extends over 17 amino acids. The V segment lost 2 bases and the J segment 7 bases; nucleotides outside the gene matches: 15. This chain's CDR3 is CATSRPLGRQGVSEQYF. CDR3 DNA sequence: TGTGCCACCAGCAGACCCCTGGGGCGACAGGGGGTTAGTGAGCAGTACTTC.

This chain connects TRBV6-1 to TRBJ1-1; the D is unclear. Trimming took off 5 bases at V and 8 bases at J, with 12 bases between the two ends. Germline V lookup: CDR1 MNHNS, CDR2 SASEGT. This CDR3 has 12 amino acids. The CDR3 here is CASSSGSAEAFF. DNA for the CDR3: TGTGCCAGCAGTTCGGGGTCTGCCGAAGCTTTCTTT.

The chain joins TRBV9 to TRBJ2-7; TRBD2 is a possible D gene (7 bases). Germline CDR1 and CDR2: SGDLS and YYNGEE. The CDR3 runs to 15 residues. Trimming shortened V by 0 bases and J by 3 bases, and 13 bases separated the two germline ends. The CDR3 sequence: CASSVEGGGGYEQYF. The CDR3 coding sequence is TGTGCCAGCAGCGTAGAGGGAGGGGGAGGCTACGAGCAGTACTTC.

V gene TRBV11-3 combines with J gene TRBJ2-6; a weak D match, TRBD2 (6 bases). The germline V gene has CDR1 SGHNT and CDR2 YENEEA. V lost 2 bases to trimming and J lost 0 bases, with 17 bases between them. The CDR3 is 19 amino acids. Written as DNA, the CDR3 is TGTGCCAGCAGCTTAAGGGGCCCAGCGGGTTACTCTGGGGCCAACGTCCTGACTTTC. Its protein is CASSLRGPAGYSGANVLTF.

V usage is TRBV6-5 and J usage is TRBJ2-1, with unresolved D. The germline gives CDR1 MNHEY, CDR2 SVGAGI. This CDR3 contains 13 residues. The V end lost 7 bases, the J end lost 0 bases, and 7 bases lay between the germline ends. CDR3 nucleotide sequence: TGTGCCAGCACCCCTAGCTCCTACAATGAGCAGTTCTTC. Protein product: CASTPSSYNEQFF.

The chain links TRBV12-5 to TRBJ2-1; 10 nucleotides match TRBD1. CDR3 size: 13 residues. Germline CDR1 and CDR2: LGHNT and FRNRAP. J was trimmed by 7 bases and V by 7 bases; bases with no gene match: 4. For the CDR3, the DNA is TGTGCTAGTGTTCAGGACAGGGGGAATGAGCAGTTCTTC. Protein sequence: CASVQDRGNEQFF. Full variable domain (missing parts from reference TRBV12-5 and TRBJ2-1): DARVTQTPRHKVTEMGQEVTMRCQPILGHNTVFWYRQTMMQGLELLAYFRNRAPLDDSGMPKDRFSAEMPDATLATLKIQPSEPRDSAVYFCASVQDRGNEQFFGPGTRLTVL.

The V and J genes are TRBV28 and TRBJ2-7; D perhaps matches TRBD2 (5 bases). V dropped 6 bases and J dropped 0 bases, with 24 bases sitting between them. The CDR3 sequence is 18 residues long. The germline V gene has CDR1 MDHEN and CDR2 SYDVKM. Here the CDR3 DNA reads TGTGCCAGCAGCTATCACGGCACCGGGGTCCCTGACTCCTACGAGCAGTACTTC. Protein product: CASSYHGTGVPDSYEQYF. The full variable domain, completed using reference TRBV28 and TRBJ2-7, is DVKVTQSSRYLVKRTGEKVFLECVQDMDHENMFWYRQDPGLGLRLIYFSYDVKMKEKGDIPEGYSVSREKKERFSLILESASTNQTSMYLCASSYHGTGVPDSYEQYFGPGTRLTVT.

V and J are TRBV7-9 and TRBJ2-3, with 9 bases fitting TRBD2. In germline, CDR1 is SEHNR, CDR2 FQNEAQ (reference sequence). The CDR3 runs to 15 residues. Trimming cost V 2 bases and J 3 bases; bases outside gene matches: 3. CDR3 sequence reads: CASSLKAGGTDTQYF. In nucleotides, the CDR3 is TGTGCCAGCAGCTTAAAAGCGGGAGGTACAGATACGCAGTATTTT.

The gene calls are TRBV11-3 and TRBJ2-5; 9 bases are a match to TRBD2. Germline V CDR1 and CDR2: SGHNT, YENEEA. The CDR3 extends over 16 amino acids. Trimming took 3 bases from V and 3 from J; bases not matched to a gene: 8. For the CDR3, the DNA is TGTGCCAGCAGCTTGGGACTTAGCGGGGGTGAAGAGACCCAGTACTTC. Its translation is CASSLGLSGGEETQYF.

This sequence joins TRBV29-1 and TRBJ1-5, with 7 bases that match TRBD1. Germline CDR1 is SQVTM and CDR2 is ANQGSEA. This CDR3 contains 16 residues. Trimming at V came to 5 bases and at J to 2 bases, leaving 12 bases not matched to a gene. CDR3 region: CSVIIDRALGNQPQHF. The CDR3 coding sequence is TGCAGCGTTATTATAGACAGGGCTTTAGGCAATCAGCCCCAGCATTTT.

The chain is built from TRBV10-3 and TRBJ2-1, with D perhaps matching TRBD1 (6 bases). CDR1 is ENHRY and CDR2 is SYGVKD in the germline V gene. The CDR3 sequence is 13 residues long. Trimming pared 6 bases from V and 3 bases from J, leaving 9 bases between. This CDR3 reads CAIRQGDYNEQFF. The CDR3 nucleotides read TGTGCCATCAGACAGGGAGACTACAATGAGCAGTTCTTC.

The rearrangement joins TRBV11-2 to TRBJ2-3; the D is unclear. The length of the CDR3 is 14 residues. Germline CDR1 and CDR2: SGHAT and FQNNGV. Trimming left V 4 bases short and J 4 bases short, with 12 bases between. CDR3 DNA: TGTGCCAGCAGCTCATCCCCCGGAGCAGATACGCAGTATTTT. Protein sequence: CASSSSPGADTQYF.